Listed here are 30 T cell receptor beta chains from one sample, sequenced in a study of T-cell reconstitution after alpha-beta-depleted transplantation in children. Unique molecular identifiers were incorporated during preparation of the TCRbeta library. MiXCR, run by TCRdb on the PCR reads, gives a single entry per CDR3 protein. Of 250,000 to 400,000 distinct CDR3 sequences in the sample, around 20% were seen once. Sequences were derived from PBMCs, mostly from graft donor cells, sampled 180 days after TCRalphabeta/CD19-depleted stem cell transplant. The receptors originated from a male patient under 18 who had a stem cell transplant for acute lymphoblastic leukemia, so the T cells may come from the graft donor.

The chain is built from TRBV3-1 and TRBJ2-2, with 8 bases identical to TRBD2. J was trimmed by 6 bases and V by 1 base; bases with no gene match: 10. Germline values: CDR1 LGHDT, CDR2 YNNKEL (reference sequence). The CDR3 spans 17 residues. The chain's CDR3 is CASSQGGTSLVAGELFF. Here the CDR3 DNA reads TGTGCCAGCAGCCAAGGGGGGACTAGTCTTGTCGCCGGGGAGCTGTTTTTT.

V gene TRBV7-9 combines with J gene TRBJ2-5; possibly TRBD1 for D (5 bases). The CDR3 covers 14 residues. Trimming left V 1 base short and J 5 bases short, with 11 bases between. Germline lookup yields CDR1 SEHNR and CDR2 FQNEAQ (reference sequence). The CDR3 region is CASSLDRISETQYF. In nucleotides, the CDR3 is TGTGCCAGCAGCTTAGACAGGATCAGCGAGACCCAGTACTTC.

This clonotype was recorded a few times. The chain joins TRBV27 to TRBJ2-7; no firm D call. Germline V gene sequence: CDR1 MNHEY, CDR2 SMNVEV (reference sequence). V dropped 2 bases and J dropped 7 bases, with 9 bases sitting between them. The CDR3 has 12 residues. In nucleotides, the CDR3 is TGTGCCAGCAGTTTACAAGGAGATGAGCAGTACTTC. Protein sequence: CASSLQGDEQYF.

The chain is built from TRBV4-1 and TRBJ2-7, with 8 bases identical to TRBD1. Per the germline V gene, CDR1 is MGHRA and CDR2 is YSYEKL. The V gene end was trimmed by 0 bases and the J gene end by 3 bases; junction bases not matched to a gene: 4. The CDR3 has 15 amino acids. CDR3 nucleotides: TGCGCCAGCAGCCAAGAGCAGGGGGCGGGCTACGAGCAGTACTTC. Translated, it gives CASSQEQGAGYEQYF.

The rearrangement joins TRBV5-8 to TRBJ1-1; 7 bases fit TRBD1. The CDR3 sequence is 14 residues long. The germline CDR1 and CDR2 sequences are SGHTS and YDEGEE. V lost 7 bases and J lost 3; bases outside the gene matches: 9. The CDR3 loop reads CASPPTGSYTEAFF. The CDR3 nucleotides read TGTGCCAGCCCACCGACAGGGAGCTACACTGAAGCTTTCTTT.

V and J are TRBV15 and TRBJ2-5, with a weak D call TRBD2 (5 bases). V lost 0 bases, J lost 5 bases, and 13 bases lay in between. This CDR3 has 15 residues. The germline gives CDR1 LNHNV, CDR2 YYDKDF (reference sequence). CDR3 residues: CATSREVGIAETQYF. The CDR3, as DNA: TGTGCCACCAGCAGAGAGGTGGGAATAGCGGAGACCCAGTACTTC.

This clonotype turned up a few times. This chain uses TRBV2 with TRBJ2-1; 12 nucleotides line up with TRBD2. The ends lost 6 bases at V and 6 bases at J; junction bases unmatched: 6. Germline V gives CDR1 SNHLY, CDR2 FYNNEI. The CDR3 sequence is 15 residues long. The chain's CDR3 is CASSLRGLAGNEQFF. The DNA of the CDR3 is TGTGCCAGCAGCCTAAGGGGACTAGCGGGCAATGAGCAGTTCTTC.

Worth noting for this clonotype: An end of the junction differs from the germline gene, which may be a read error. The CDR3, as DNA: TGTGCCAGCAGCACTACAGGACCTGAGGCTTTCTTT. This gives the protein CASSTTGPEAFF. This chain links TRBV13 with TRBJ1-1; the D gene is possibly TRBD1 (5 bases). Germline V CDR1 and CDR2: PRHDT, FYEKMQ (reference sequence). This CDR3 has 12 amino acids.

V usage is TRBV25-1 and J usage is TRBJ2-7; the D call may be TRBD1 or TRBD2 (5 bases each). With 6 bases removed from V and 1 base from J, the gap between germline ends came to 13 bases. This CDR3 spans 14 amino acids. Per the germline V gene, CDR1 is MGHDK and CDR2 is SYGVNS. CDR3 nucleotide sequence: TGTGCCAGCAGCAGGCCTTGGGGGTCCTACGAGCAGTACTTC. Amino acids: CASSRPWGSYEQYF.

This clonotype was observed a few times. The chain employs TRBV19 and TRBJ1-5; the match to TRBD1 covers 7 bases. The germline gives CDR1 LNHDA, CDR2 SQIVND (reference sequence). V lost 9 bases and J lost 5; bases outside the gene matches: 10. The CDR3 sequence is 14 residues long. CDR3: CASFPGGGHQPQHF. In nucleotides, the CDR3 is TGTGCCAGCTTTCCAGGGGGAGGGCATCAGCCCCAGCATTTT.

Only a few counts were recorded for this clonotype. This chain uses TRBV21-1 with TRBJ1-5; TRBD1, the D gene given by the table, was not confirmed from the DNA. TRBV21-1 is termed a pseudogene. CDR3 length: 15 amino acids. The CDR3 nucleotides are TGTGCCAGCAGCAAGCCCAGGGGAAACAATCAGCCCCAGCATTTT. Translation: CASSKPRGNNQPQHF.

The CDR3 bases are TGTGCCAGCAGCCGGGACCCTCACTTAATGAACACTGAAGCTTTCTTT. It translates to CASSRDPHLMNTEAFF. The chain is built from TRBV12-3 or TRBV12-4 and TRBJ1-1; tentatively, D is TRBD1 (5 bases). The CDR3 is 16 residues long. Trimming took 6 bases from V and 0 from J, leaving 17 bases between them.

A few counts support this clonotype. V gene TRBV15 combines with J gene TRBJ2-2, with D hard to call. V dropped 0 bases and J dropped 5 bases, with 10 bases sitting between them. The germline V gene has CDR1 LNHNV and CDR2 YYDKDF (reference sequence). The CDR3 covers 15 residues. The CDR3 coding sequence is TGTGCCACCAGCAGAGATCATATTTGGACCGGGGAGCTGTTTTTT. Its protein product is CATSRDHIWTGELFF.

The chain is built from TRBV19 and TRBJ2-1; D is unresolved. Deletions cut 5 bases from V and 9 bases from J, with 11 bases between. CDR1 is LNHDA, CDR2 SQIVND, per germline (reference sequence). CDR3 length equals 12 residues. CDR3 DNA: TGTGCCAGTAGTGGGGTAGCACTTGAGCAGTTCTTC. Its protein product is CASSGVALEQFF.

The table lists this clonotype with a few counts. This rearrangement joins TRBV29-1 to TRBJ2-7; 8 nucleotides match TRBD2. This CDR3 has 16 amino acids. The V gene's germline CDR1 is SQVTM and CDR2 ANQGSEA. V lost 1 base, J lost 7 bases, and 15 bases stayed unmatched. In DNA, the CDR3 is TGCAGCGTTGAAGGTACTCCTAGCGGGCGTACATGGGAGCAGTACTTC. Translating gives CSVEGTPSGRTWEQYF.

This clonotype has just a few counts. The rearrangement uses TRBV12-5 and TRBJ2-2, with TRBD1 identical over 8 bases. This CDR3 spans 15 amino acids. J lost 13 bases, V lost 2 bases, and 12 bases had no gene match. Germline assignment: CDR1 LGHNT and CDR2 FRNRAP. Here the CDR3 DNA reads TGTGCTAGTGGTTTGCTAGACAGGGGCTTAGGGAGGCTGTTTTTT. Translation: CASGLLDRGLGRLFF. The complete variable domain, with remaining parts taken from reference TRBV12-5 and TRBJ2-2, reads DARVTQTPRHKVTEMGQEVTMRCQPILGHNTVFWYRQTMMQGLELLAYFRNRAPLDDSGMPKDRFSAEMPDATLATLKIQPSEPRDSAVYFCASGLLDRGLGRLFFGEGSRLTVL.

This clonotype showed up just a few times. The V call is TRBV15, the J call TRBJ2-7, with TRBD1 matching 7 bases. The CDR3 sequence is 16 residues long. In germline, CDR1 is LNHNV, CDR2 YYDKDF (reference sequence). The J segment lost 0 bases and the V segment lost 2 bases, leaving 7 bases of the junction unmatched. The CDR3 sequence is CATSRSNQGVSYEQYF. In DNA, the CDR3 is TGTGCCACCAGCAGATCAAATCAGGGGGTCTCCTACGAGCAGTACTTC.

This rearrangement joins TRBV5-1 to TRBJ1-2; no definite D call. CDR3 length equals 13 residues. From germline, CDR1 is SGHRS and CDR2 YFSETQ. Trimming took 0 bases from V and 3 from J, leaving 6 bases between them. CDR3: CASSLVPDYGYTF. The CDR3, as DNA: TGCGCCAGCAGCTTGGTACCGGACTATGGCTACACCTTC. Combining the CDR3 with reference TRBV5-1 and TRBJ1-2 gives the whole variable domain KAGVTQTPRYLIKTRGQQVTLSCSPISGHRSVSWYQQTPGQGLQFLFEYFSETQRNKGNFPGRFSGRQFSNSRSEMNVSTLELGDSALYLCASSLVPDYGYTFGSGTRLTVV.

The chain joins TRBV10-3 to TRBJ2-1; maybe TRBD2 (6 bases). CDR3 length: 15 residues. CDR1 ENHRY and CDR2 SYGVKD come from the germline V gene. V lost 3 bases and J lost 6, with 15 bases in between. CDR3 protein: CAISDLERRGNEQFF. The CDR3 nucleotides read TGTGCCATCAGTGATTTAGAGAGGCGGGGCAATGAGCAGTTCTTC.

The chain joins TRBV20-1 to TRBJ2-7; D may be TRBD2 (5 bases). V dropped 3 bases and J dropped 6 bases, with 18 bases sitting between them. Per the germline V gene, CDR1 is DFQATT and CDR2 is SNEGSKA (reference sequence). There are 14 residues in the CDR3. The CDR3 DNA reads TGCAGTGCTAGGGAGCGGAGGAGAATCAGCGAGCAGTACTTC. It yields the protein CSARERRRISEQYF.

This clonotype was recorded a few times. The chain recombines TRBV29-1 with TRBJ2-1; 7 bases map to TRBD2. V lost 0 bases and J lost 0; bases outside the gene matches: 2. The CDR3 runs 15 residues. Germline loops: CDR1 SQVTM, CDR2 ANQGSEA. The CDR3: CSVEDSGRSYNEQFF. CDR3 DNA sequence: TGCAGCGTTGAAGATAGCGGGCGCTCCTACAATGAGCAGTTCTTC.

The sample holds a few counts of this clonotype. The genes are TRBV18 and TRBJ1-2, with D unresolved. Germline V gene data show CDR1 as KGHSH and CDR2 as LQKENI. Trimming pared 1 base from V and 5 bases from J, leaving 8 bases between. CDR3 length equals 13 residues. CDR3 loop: CASSPRWEYGYTF. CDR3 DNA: TGTGCCAGCTCACCACGATGGGAGTATGGCTACACCTTC.

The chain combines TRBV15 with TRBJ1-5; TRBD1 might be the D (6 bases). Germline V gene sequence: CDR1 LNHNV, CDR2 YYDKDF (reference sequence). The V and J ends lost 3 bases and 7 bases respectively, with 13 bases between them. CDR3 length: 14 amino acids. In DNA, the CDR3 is TGTGCCACCAGCAGGACCACAGGGATCCAGCCCCAGCATTTT. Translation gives CATSRTTGIQPQHF.

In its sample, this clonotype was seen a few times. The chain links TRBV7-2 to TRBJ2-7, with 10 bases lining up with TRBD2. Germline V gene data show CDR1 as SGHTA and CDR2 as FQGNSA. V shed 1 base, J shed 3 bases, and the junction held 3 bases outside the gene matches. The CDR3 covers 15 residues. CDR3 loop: CASSLGLAGLYEQYF. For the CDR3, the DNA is TGTGCCAGCAGCTTAGGACTAGCGGGCCTCTACGAGCAGTACTTC.

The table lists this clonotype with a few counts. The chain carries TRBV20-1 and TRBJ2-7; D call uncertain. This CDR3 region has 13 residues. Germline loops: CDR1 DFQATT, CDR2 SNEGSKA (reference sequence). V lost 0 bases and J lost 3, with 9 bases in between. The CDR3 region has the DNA TGCAGTGCTAGAGATCCCCACTACTACGAGCAGTACTTC. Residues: CSARDPHYYEQYF.

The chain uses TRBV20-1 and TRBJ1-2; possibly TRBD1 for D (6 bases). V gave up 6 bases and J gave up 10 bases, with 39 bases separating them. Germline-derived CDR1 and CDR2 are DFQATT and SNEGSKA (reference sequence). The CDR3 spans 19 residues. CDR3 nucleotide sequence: TGCAGTGCCTCCCGGACAGAACCCATCCCGGGCCACCTACTTACTTCCTACACCTTC. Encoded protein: CSASRTEPIPGHLLTSYTF.

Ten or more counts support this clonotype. The CDR3: CASSFTENYGYTF. In DNA form, the CDR3 reads TGCGCCAGCAGCTTCACAGAAAACTATGGCTACACCTTC. The chain recombines TRBV5-1 with TRBJ1-2; D unclear. Germline V gene sequence: CDR1 SGHRS, CDR2 YFSETQ. V shed 2 bases and J shed 2 bases, with 7 bases lying between them. CDR3 size: 13 residues.

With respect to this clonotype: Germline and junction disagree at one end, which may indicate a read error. The CDR3 here is CSALGHPQETQHF. The CDR3 coding sequence is TGCAGTGCCTTGGGACATCCCCAAGAGACCCAGCACTTC. V is TRBV20-1 and J is TRBJ2-5; weak D call: TRBD1 (6 bases). There are 13 residues in the CDR3. Germline CDR1 is DFQATT and CDR2 is SNEGSKA (reference sequence).

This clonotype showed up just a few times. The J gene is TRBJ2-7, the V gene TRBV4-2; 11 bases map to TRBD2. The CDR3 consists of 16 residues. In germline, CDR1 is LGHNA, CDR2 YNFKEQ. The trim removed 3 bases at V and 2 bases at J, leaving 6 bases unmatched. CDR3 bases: TGTGCCAGCAGCCAGTTGGGGACTAGCGGTACCTACGAGCAGTACTTC. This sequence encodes CASSQLGTSGTYEQYF.

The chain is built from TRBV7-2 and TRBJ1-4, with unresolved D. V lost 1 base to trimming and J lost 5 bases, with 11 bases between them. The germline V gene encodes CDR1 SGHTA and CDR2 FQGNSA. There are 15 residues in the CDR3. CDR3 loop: CASSLERLRNEKLFF. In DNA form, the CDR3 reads TGTGCCAGCAGCTTAGAGAGGCTACGAAATGAAAAACTGTTTTTT.